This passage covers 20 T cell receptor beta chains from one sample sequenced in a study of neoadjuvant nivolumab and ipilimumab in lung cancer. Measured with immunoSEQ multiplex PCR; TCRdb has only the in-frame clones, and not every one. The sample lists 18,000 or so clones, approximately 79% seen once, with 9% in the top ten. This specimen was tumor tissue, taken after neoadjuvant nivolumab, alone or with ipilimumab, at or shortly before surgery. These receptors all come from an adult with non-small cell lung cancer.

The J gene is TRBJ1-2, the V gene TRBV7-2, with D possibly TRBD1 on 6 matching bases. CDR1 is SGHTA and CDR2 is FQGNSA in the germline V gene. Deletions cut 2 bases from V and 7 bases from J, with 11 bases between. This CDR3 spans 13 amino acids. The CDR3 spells CASSLSGEPGYTF. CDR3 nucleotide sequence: TGTGCCAGCAGCTTATCAGGGGAACCTGGCTACACCTTC.

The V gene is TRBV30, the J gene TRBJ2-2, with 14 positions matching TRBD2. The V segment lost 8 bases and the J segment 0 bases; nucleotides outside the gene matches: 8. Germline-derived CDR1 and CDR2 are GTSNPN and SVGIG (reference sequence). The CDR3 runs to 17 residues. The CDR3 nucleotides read TGTGCCGCCCAGGGGACTAGCGGGGGAACGAACACCGGGGAGCTGTTTTTT. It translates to CAAQGTSGGTNTGELFF.

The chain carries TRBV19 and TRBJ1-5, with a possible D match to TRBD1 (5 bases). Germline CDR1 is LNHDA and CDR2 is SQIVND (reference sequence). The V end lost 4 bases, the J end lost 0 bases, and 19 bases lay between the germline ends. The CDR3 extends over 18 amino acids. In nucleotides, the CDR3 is TGTGCCAGTAGTACTTCCACCGGGACCCTTTATAGCAATCAGCCCCAGCATTTT. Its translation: CASSTSTGTLYSNQPQHF.

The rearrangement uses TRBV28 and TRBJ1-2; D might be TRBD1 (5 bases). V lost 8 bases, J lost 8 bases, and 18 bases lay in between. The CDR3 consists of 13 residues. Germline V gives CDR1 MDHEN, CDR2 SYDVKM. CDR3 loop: CASWRGSGGGYTF. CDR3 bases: TGTGCCAGCTGGCGGGGCTCCGGAGGGGGCTACACCTTC.

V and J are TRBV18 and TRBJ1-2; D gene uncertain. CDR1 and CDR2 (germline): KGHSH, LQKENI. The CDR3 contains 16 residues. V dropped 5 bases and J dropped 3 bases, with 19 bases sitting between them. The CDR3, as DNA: TGTGCCAGCTCATCGACCTCTGGAACCAGAGACTATGGCTACACCTTC. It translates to CASSSTSGTRDYGYTF.

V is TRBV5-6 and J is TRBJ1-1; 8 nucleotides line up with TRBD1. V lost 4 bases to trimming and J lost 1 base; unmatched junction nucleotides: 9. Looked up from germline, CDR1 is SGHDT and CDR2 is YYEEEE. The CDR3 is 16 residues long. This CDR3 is CASSAGGLGRNTEAFF. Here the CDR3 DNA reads TGTGCCAGCAGCGCAGGGGGCTTGGGTCGGAACACTGAAGCTTTCTTT.

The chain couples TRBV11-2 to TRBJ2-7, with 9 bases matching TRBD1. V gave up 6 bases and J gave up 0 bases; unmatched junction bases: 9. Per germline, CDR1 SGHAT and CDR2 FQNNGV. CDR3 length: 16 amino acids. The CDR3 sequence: CASSVTGGLTSYEQYF. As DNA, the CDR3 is TGTGCCAGCAGTGTCACAGGGGGCCTCACCTCCTACGAGCAGTACTTC.

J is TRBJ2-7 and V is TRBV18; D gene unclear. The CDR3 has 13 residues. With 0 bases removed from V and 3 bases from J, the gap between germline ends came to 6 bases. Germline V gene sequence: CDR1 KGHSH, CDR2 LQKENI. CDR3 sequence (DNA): TGTGCCAGCTCACCACCGGCCGGCTACGAGCAGTACTTC. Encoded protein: CASSPPAGYEQYF.

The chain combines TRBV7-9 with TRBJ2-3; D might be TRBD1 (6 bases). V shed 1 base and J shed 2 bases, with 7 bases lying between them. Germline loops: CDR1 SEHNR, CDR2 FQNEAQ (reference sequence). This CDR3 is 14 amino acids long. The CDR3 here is CASSLGTATDTQYF. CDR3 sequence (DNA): TGTGCCAGCAGCTTAGGGACAGCCACAGATACGCAGTATTTT.

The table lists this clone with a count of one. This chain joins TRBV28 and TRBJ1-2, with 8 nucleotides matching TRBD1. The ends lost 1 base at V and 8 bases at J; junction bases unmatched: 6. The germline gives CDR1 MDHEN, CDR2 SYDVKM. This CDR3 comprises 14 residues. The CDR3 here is CASSLSQGALGYTF. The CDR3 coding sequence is TGTGCCAGCAGTTTATCCCAGGGGGCGCTGGGCTACACCTTC.

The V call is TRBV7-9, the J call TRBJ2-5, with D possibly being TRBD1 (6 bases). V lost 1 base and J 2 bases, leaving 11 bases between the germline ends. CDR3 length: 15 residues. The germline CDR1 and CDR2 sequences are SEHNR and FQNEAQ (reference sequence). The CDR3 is CASSLGDNLQETQYF. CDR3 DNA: TGTGCCAGCAGCTTAGGGGACAACCTACAAGAGACCCAGTACTTC.

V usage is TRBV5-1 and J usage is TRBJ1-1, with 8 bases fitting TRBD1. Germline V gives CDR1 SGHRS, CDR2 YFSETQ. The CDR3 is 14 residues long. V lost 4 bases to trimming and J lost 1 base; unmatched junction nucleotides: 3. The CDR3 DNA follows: TGCGCCAGCAGCGGGACAGGCCCGAACACTGAAGCTTTCTTT. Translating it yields CASSGTGPNTEAFF.

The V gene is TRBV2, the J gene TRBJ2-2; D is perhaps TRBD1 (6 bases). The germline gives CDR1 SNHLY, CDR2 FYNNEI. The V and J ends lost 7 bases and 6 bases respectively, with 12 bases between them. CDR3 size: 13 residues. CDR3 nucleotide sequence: TGTGCCAGCACCGTCGCAGGGGCCGGGGAGCTGTTTTTT. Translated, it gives CASTVAGAGELFF.

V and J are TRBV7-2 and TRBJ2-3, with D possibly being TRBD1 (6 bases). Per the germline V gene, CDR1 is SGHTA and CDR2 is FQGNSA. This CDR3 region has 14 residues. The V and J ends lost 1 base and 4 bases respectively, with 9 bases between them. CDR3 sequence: CASSLGGGPDTQYF. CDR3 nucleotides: TGTGCCAGCAGCTTAGGTGGGGGCCCAGATACGCAGTATTTT.

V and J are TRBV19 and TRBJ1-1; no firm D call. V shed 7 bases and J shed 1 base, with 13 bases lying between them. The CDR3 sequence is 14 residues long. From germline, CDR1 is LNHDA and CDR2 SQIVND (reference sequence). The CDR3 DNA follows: TGTGCCAGTACCCTACGGGGTGAGAACACTGAAGCTTTCTTT. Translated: CASTLRGENTEAFF.

CDR3 nucleotides: TGTGCCAGCCAAATCAAGACCTTCAGCGGGCAGTTCTTC. It specifies CASQIKTFSGQFF. The chain couples TRBV2 to TRBJ2-1, with TRBD2 as a possible D gene (5 bases). The V and J ends lost 8 bases and 12 bases respectively, with 20 bases between them. Germline V CDR1 and CDR2: SNHLY, FYNNEI. This CDR3 is 13 amino acids long.

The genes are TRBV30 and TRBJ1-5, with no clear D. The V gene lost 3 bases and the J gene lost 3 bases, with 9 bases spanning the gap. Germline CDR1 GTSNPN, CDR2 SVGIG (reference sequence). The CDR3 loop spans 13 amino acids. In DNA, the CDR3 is TGTGCCTGGAGAAGACGGCACAATCAGCCCCAGCATTTT. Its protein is CAWRRRHNQPQHF.

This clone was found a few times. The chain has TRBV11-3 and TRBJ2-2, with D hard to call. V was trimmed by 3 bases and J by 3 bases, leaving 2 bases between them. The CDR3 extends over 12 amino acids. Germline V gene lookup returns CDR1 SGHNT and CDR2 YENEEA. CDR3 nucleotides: TGTGCCAGCAGCTTTCACACCGGGGAGCTGTTTTTT. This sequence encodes CASSFHTGELFF.

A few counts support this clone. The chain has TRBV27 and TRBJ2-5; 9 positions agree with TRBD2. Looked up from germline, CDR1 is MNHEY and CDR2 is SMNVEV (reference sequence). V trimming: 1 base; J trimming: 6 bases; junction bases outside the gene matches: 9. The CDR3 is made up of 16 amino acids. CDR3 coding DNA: TGTGCCAGCAGTTTATTAGGTAGCGGGGGTGAAAAGACCCAGTACTTC. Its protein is CASSLLGSGGEKTQYF.

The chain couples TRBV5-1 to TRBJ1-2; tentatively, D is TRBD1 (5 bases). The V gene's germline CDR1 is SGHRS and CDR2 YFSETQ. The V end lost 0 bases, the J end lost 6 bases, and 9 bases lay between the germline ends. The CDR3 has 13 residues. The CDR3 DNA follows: TGCGCCAGCAGCTTGGTGGGGGTCGATGGCTACACCTTC. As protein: CASSLVGVDGYTF.